Following are 28 T cell receptor beta chains from one sample sequenced in a study of CD8+CD57+ T cells in acquired aplastic anemia. For CDR3 and TCR beta VDJ profiling, genomic DNA was the template used. TCRdb called the reads again in MiXCR, with one record for every CDR3 protein. The data hold under 350,000 distinct CDR3 sequences, with 45% to 65% observed a single time. Those patients picked for sequencing had displayed CD8+CD57+ cell expansion on flow cytometry. Input material: sorted CD4+, CD8+, or CD8+CD57+ T cells (not recorded which) from PBMCs. The receptor set was obtained from a human donor with aplastic anemia.

This clonotype was detected only a few times. J is TRBJ1-1 and V is TRBV6-4; a weak D match, TRBD1 (5 bases). Germline CDR1 MRHNA, CDR2 SNTAGT. V gave up 2 bases and J gave up 5 bases, with 9 bases separating them. The CDR3 spans 13 residues. CDR3 sequence: CASSDRGETEAFF. As DNA, the CDR3 is TGTGCCAGCAGTGACAGGGGAGAGACTGAAGCTTTCTTT.

Turning to this clonotype: The DNA is left out, because the CDR3 cannot be placed on it with certainty; the CDR3 is given as TCRdb lists it. The V gene is TRBV10-3, the J gene TRBJ2-5; no DNA check was done on the table's D call, TRBD1. Germline V gene lookup returns CDR1 ENHRY and CDR2 SYGVKD. The CDR3 has 23 residues if both end residues are counted. CDR3 sequence: CATVPLPDSSIYLCTAGRETQYF.

This clonotype has only one observation. A read error is possible here, since a much larger clone lies one base away. CDR3 in amino acids: CASGSGLLSSSEQFF. In nucleotides, the CDR3 is TGTGCCAGCGGCTCTGGACTACTTTCCTCCTCTGAGCAGTTCTTC. The chain couples TRBV12-3 or TRBV12-4 to TRBJ2-1, with D tentatively TRBD2 (6 bases). This CDR3 contains 15 residues. Trimming stripped 8 bases from V and 9 bases from J, with 23 bases between.

This CDR3 reads CASSSGTGPYEQYF. As DNA, the CDR3 is TGTGCCAGCAGCTCGGGGACAGGGCCCTACGAGCAGTACTTC. The rearrangement joins TRBV9 to TRBJ2-7, with 9 bases identical to TRBD1. The germline gives CDR1 SGDLS, CDR2 YYNGEE. The CDR3 runs to 14 residues. Trimming removed 4 bases from V and 2 bases from J; junction bases left unmatched: 4.

Comments on this clonotype: One end of the junction varies from germline; a read error may be responsible. This sequence joins TRBV9 and TRBJ2-1; D ambiguous. The germline V gene encodes CDR1 SGDLS and CDR2 YYNGEE. CDR3 length: 11 residues. The CDR3 here is CAGGPNNEQLF. The CDR3 DNA reads as TGTGCCGGCGGTCCAAACAATGAGCAGCTCTTC.

This clonotype was observed many times. This chain links TRBV9 with TRBJ2-1; 12 nucleotides match TRBD2. Germline-derived CDR1 and CDR2 are SGDLS and YYNGEE. The CDR3 contains 20 residues. Losses at the gene ends were 4 bases for V and 0 bases for J; bases not matched to a gene: 14. This CDR3 is CASSKRGGTSGGSSYNEQFF. CDR3 coding DNA: TGTGCCAGCAGCAAAAGGGGGGGAACTAGCGGGGGGAGCTCCTACAATGAGCAGTTCTTC.

This clonotype was counted at least ten times. One end of the junction fails to match germline, which may point to a read error. The chain carries TRBV10-2 and TRBJ2-7; D unresolved. Germline assignment: CDR1 WSHSY and CDR2 SAAADI. The length of the CDR3 is 12 residues. The CDR3 sequence: CASSEFPYEQYF. The DNA for the CDR3 is TGCGCCAGCAGCGAGTTCCCCTACGAGCAGTACTTC.

This clonotype turned up a few times. V gene TRBV25-1 combines with J gene TRBJ1-2; TRBD1 might be the D (6 bases). The CDR3 has 13 amino acids. V was trimmed by 2 bases and J by 6 bases, leaving 10 bases between them. In germline, CDR1 is MGHDK, CDR2 SYGVNS. In DNA form, the CDR3 reads TGTGCCAGCAGTGAAAGCACAGGGAATGGCTACACCTTC. It encodes CASSESTGNGYTF.

With regard to this clonotype: A much larger clone differs by one base, so this may be a read error. The chain couples TRBV12-3 or TRBV12-4 to TRBJ1-1, with 9 positions matching TRBD1. The CDR3 consists of 14 residues. J gave up 4 bases and V 4 bases, and 4 bases lay outside the gene matches. Here the CDR3 reads CASSWTGVGTEAFF. The CDR3 DNA reads as TGTGCCAGCAGTTGGACAGGGGTAGGCACTGAAGCTTTCTTT.

CDR3 protein: CASSPRTGESTEAFF. CDR3 coding DNA: TGTGCCAGCAGCCCGCGGACAGGCGAGAGCACTGAAGCTTTCTTT. The rearrangement links TRBV7-9 to TRBJ1-1, with TRBD1 matching over 7 bases. CDR3 length equals 15 residues. Unmatched junction bases numbered 10, after V lost 5 bases and J lost 4 bases. CDR1 SEHNR and CDR2 FQNEAQ come from the germline V gene (reference sequence).

The gene calls are TRBV7-9 and TRBJ1-1; D ambiguous. Germline loops: CDR1 SEHNR, CDR2 FQNEAQ (reference sequence). CDR3 size: 15 residues. The ends were cut back, 1 base at V and 5 bases at J, with 14 bases in the middle. CDR3 protein: CASSLGRGWNTEAFF. CDR3 coding DNA: TGTGCCAGCAGCTTAGGTCGGGGATGGAATACTGAAGCTTTCTTT.

About this clonotype: The junction and the germline gene differ at one end; a read error may be behind it. This chain connects TRBV7-2 to TRBJ2-3; 8 bases are shared with TRBD2. The CDR3 has 15 residues. In germline, CDR1 is SGHTA, CDR2 FQGNSA. Here the CDR3 DNA reads TGCGCCAGCAGCATACCAAGGACTAGCTCAGATACGCAGTATTTT. Translated: CASSIPRTSSDTQYF.

This clonotype was observed a handful of times. The genes are TRBV20-1 and TRBJ2-1; TRBD2 agrees at 9 bases. The CDR3 extends over 16 amino acids. The germline V gene encodes CDR1 DFQATT and CDR2 SNEGSKA (reference sequence). V shed 0 bases, J shed 4 bases, and the junction held 7 bases outside the gene matches. CDR3 region: CSARDPRLAEYNEQFF. The CDR3 DNA is TGCAGTGCTAGAGACCCGAGACTAGCGGAATACAATGAGCAGTTCTTC.

This clonotype showed up just a few times. The rearrangement joins TRBV7-8 to TRBJ2-7, with D tentatively TRBD1 (6 bases). This CDR3 spans 17 amino acids. V was pared by 5 bases and J by 6 bases, with 26 bases between. In germline, CDR1 is SGHVS, CDR2 FQNEAQ. The CDR3 nucleotides are TGTGCCAGCAGCCCTCCCCTCAGACAGGCCAAGACGGGCGAGCAGTACTTC. Encoded protein: CASSPPLRQAKTGEQYF.

The V and J genes are TRBV5-1 and TRBJ2-5; D is uncertain. The germline V and J ends were trimmed by 0 bases and 7 bases, with 10 bases remaining between them. Germline V lookup: CDR1 SGHRS, CDR2 YFSETQ. This CDR3 is built from 13 residues. The CDR3 DNA sequence: TGCGCCAGCAGCTTGGAACCCGTGGGGACCCAGTACTTC. The encoded protein is CASSLEPVGTQYF.

The CDR3 bases are TGCAGCGTCTGGACAGGGGGCTTCTCCTACGAGCAGTACTTC. Translated, it gives CSVWTGGFSYEQYF. This chain joins TRBV29-1 and TRBJ2-7; 11 positions match TRBD1. The CDR3 sequence is 14 residues long. CDR1 is SQVTM, CDR2 ANQGSEA, per germline. The trim removed 6 bases at V and 0 bases at J, leaving 4 bases unmatched.

The chain recombines TRBV2 with TRBJ1-5; TRBD1 matches at 10 bases. V dropped 3 bases and J dropped 5; count of bases not matched to a gene: 1. CDR1 is SNHLY and CDR2 is FYNNEI in the germline V gene. The CDR3 runs 14 residues. The CDR3 loop reads CASSEDRGDQPQHF. For the CDR3, the DNA is TGTGCCAGCAGTGAGGACAGGGGGGATCAGCCCCAGCATTTT.

The chain joins TRBV7-9 to TRBJ2-1, with D perhaps TRBD2 (7 bases). Trimming cost V 5 bases and J 8 bases, with 16 bases left between them. The germline CDR1 and CDR2 sequences are SEHNR and FQNEAQ (reference sequence). This CDR3 contains 14 residues. The CDR3 sequence: CASSRGGEGHEQFF. The CDR3 coding sequence is TGTGCCAGCAGCAGAGGGGGGGAGGGCCATGAGCAGTTCTTC. Drawing the rest from reference TRBV7-9 and TRBJ2-1, the complete variable domain is DTGVSQNPRHKITKRGQNVTFRCDPISEHNRLYWYRQTLGQGPEFLTYFQNEAQLEKSRLLSDRFSAERPKGSFSTLEIQRTEQGDSAMYLCASSRGGEGHEQFFGPGTRLTVL.

This clonotype was detected once. This sequence joins TRBV9 and TRBJ1-1; no definite D call. Trimming stripped 4 bases from V and 4 bases from J, with 17 bases between. CDR1 is SGDLS, CDR2 YYNGEE, per germline. The CDR3 loop spans 15 amino acids. The CDR3 spells CASSTSEGLATEAFF. CDR3 DNA: TGTGCCAGCAGCACGTCGGAGGGTTTGGCCACTGAAGCTTTCTTT.

The V and J genes are TRBV29-1 and TRBJ1-1, with 9 bases aligning to TRBD1. The CDR3 is 13 residues long. Germline lookup yields CDR1 SQVTM and CDR2 ANQGSEA. The CDR3 sequence: CSAGGQGDTEAFF. CDR3 sequence (DNA): TGCAGTGCTGGGGGACAGGGAGACACTGAAGCTTTCTTT. The full variable domain, rest sourced from reference TRBV29-1 and TRBJ1-1, is SAVISQKPSRDICQRGTSLTIQCQVDSQVTMMFWYRQQPGQSLTLIATANQGSEATYESGFVIDKFPISRPNLTFSTLTVSNMSPEDSSIYLCSAGGQGDTEAFFGQGTRLTVV.

As for this clonotype: The junction departs from germline at one end; a sequencing error may be responsible. J is TRBJ2-1 and V is TRBV7-9; 10 bases fit TRBD2. Germline V gene sequence: CDR1 SEHNR, CDR2 FQNEAQ (reference sequence). The CDR3 loop spans 12 amino acids. The chain's CDR3 is CAGSLLAGEPFF. CDR3 DNA: TGTGCCGGCAGCCTCCTAGCGGGGGAACCGTTCTTC.

About this clonotype itself: A read error may account for a junction end that differs from germline. V and J are TRBV7-9 and TRBJ2-6; TRBD1 matches at 9 bases. Germline CDR1 and CDR2: SEHNR and FQNEAQ (reference sequence). The CDR3 is made up of 17 amino acids. The CDR3 loop reads CASSAGTGLSGANVLTF. CDR3 coding DNA: TGTGCCAGCAGCGCCGGGACAGGGCTTTCTGGGGCCAACGTCCTGACCTTC.

Points on this clonotype: The junction differs from germline at one of its ends, possibly a read error. The V gene is TRBV3-1, the J gene TRBJ2-3, with 12 bases matching TRBD2. Germline lookup yields CDR1 LGHDT and CDR2 YNNKEL (reference sequence). The CDR3 runs to 15 residues. The CDR3 DNA follows: TGCGCCAGCCGGCCTAGCGGGAGGGCCACAGATACGCAGTATTTT. It is translated as CASRPSGRATDTQYF.

This clonotype was picked up many times. This chain links TRBV6-5 with TRBJ2-7; either TRBD1 or TRBD2 may fit D (5 bases each). This CDR3 has 15 amino acids. The V end lost 2 bases, the J end lost 2 bases, and 13 bases lay between the germline ends. CDR1 is MNHEY, CDR2 SVGAGI, per germline. The CDR3 DNA reads TGTGCCAGCAGTTACGCCGGGGCTAGTACCTACGAGCAGTACTTC. Translation: CASSYAGASTYEQYF.

This clonotype was detected ten times or more. The rearrangement uses TRBV2 and TRBJ2-2, with TRBD2 as a possible D gene (6 bases). Trimming cost V 5 bases and J 4 bases, with 11 bases left between them. This CDR3 spans 14 amino acids. CDR1 and CDR2 (germline): SNHLY, FYNNEI. The CDR3 reads CASSWAGSTGELFF. The CDR3 DNA reads TGTGCCAGCAGTTGGGCGGGAAGCACCGGGGAGCTGTTTTTT.

For this clonotype: The CDR3 does not close with the conserved phenylalanine or tryptophan, likely indicating a read error. This chain joins TRBV19 and TRBJ1-5; D is uncertain. The CDR3 consists of 16 residues. Germline-derived CDR1 and CDR2 are LNHDA and SQIVND (reference sequence). V lost 3 bases, J lost 4 bases, and 16 bases lay in between. The CDR3 reads CASSIYFGTYNQPQHS. The CDR3 DNA reads as TGTGCCAGTAGTATTTACTTTGGAACATATAATCAGCCCCAGCATTCT.

This clonotype occurred many times. V gene TRBV11-2 combines with J gene TRBJ2-7, with 12 nucleotides matching TRBD2. The CDR3 runs 14 residues. V lost 8 bases, J lost 6 bases, and 8 bases stayed unmatched. Germline V lookup: CDR1 SGHAT, CDR2 FQNNGV. The chain's CDR3 is CASGRTSGKLEQYF. CDR3 nucleotides: TGTGCCAGCGGTCGGACTAGCGGGAAACTCGAGCAGTACTTC. Together with reference TRBV11-2 and TRBJ2-7, the CDR3 gives the full variable domain: EAGVAQSPRYKIIEKRQSVAFWCNPISGHATLYWYQQILGQGPKLLIQFQNNGVVDDSQLPKDRFSAERLKGVDSTLKIQPAKLEDSAVYLCASGRTSGKLEQYFGPGTRLTVT.

The chain employs TRBV20-1 and TRBJ2-2; the D gene is possibly TRBD2 (7 bases). The CDR3 spans 15 residues. The V gene lost 5 bases and the J gene lost 3 bases, with 16 bases spanning the gap. Germline CDR1 DFQATT, CDR2 SNEGSKA (reference sequence). In DNA form, the CDR3 reads TGCAGTGCTCCTGGGGGGGCGAGGTACACCGGGGAGCTGTTTTTT. It yields the protein CSAPGGARYTGELFF.